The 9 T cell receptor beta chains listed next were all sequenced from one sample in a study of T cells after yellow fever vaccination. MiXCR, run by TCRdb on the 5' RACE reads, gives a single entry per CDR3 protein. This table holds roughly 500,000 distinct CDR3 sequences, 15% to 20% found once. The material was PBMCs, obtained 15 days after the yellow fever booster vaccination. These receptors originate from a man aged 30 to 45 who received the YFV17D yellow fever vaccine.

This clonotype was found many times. For the CDR3, the DNA is TGCAGTGCTACTAGCGGCGGCGTGGAGTACTTC. Protein sequence: CSATSGGVEYF. The gene calls are TRBV20-1 and TRBJ2-7; 7 nucleotides agree with TRBD2. V shed 4 bases and J 11 bases; nucleotides not matched to a gene: 8. CDR1 DFQATT and CDR2 SNEGSKA come from the germline V gene (reference sequence). The CDR3 sequence is 11 residues long.

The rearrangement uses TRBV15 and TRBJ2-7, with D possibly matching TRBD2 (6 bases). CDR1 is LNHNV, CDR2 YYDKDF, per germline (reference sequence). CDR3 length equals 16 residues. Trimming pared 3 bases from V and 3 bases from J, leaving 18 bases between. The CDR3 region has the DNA TGTGCCACCAGCAGGCTGGGGGGTAAGACTAGCTACGAGCAGTACTTC. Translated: CATSRLGGKTSYEQYF.

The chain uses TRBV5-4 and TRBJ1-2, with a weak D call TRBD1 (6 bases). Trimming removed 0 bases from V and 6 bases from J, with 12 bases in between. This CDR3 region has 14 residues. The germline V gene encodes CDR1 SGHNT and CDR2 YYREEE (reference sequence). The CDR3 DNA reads TGTGCCAGCAGCTTGGGTCAGGGGCTGGATGGCTACACCTTC. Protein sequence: CASSLGQGLDGYTF.

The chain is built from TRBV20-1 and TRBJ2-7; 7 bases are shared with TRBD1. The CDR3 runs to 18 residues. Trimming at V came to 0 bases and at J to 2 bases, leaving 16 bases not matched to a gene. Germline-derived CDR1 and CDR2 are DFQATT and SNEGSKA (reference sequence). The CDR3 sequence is CSARDLAGGQGVPYEQYF. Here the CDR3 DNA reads TGCAGTGCTAGAGATCTCGCCGGCGGGCAGGGGGTCCCCTACGAGCAGTACTTC.

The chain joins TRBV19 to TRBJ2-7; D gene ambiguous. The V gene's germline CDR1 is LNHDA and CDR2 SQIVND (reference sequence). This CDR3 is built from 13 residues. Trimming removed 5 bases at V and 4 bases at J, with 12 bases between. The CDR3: CASSAARGYEQYF. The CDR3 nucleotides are TGTGCCAGTAGTGCGGCTCGCGGATACGAGCAGTACTTC.

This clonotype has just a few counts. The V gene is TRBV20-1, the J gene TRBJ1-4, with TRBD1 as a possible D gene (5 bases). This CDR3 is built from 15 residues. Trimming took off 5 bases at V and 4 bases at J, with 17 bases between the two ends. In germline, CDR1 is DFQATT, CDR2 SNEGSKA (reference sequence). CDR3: CSASEGGGGNEKLFF. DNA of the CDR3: TGCAGTGCTTCAGAGGGCGGCGGGGGTAATGAAAAACTGTTTTTT.

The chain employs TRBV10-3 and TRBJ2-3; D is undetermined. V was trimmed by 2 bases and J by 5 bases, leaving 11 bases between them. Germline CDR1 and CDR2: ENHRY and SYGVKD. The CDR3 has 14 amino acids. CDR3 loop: CAISEVVRQDTQYF. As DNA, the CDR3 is TGTGCCATCAGTGAGGTAGTGCGTCAAGATACGCAGTATTTT.

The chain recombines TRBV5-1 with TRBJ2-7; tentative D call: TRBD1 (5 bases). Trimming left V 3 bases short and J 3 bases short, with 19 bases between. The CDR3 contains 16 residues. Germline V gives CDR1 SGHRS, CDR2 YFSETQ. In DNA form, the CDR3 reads TGCGCCAGCAGCTCCTCTTACTTACAGGTGGTCTACGAGCAGTACTTC. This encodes CASSSSYLQVVYEQYF.

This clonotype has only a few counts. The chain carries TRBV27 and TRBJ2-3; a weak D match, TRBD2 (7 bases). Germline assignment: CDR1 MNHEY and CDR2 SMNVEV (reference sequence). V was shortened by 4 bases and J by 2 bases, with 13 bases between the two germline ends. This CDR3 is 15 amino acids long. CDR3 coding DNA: TGTGCCAGCAGTTCAGGCGGGGGCCTCACAGATACGCAGTATTTT. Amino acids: CASSSGGGLTDTQYF.